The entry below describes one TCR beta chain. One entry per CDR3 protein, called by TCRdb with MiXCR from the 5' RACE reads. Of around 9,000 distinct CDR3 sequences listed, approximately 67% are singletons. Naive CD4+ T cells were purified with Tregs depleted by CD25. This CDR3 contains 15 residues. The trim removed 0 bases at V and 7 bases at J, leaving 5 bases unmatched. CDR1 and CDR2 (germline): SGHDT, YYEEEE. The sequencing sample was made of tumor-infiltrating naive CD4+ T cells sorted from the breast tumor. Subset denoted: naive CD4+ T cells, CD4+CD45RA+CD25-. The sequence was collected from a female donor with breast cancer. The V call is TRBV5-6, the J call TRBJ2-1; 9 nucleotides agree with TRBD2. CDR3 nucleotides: TGTGCCAGCAGCTTGGGCGGGAGGGCCGGTAATGAGCAGTTCTTC. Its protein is CASSLGGRAGNEQFF.